This T cell receptor (beta chain) was captured in a study of cytomegalovirus exposure and HLA in healthy donors. Study in general: According to later analysis, the same platform produced the roughly 110 validation and some 680 first-cohort repertoires. Study-level results: As confirmed in vitro, a few CMV-associated chains were specific for CMV antigens. As was reported, the classifier diagnosed cytomegalovirus status with high specificity and sensitivity.

As for this clone: As yet, its antigen is unknown.

Assay used: immunoSEQ multiplex PCR; TCRdb lists only in-frame clones, some missing. The sample lists 60,000 to 80,000 clones; around four fifths were seen once. V gave up 1 base and J gave up 8 bases, with 15 bases separating them. Germline V lookup: CDR1 LNHNV, CDR2 YYDKDF (reference sequence). The CDR3 runs to 16 residues. The chain employs TRBV15 and TRBJ1-6; D remains unclear. Sequencing was done on a sample of PBMCs. The clonotype was recovered from a man aged 25 to 45 in good health and CMV-seronegative. CDR3 nucleotide sequence: TGTGCCACCAGCAGAGTGGTCTATAACCCGGATTCACCCCTCCACTTT. This sequence encodes CATSRVVYNPDSPLHF.